This T cell receptor beta chain was observed in a study of monozygotic twins with cystic fibrosis (dated by TCRdb to the early 2020s). Study-wide context: Barcoded libraries were made from roughly 2.7 micrograms of fragmented DNA using approximately 15 PCR cycles. To gauge how much genetics shapes V and J gene usage, the researchers compared TCR beta repertoires both within and across 16 monozygotic twin pairs who have cystic fibrosis. Made up mostly of children and adolescents, the cohort included ten female and six male twin pairs ranging in age from about 2.0 to 40 years, with a median of about 9.2 years. Twins were ranked among roughly 970 cohort participants for weight-for-height and FEVPerc (FEV1 disease centile) at the day of blood sampling. Data for three of the twin pairs had been reported earlier in a different context.

Looking up the germline V gene yields CDR1 SNHLY and CDR2 FYNNEI. The germline V and J ends show losses of 0 bases and 5 bases respectively, and no gene match explains 16 bases of the junction. Counted from cysteine to phenylalanine, this CDR3 has 20 amino acids. The DNA shown is the 60-base CDR3, in frame from base 1. Results the study describes overall, beyond this receptor: Simpson clonality was found to be generally low (median about 0.009), suggesting a naive-dominated repertoire, although higher clonality was observed in the most severely affected patients. Monozygotic CF twin pairs shared significantly more nucleotide-identical clonotypes within each pair than unrelated CF individuals shared with one another (P = 0.000026, Mann-Whitney). V gene usage was most similar to the co-twin in 13 of 16 pairs, and J usage was most similar to the co-twin in 8 of 16 pairs, which suggests genetic constraints. The cohort was small, and no association was found between shared CDR3 numbers and age, concordance or disease severity.

This clone showed up just once. Its antigen is currently not known. No clone much larger than this one lies a single base away; base qualities are absent. The twin pairs came from the European Cystic Fibrosis Twin and Sibling Study Cohort, which recruited patients from 150 or so CF clinics across 14 European countries. Zygosity and CFTR genotype were confirmed in-house, and zygosity was tested by multiplex PCR of nine short tandem repeat loci. Peripheral blood was taken from each twin, and clinical parameters were recorded on the day of blood sampling. Genomic DNA was isolated from peripheral blood cells with phenol/chloroform and kept in TE buffer at 4 degrees C. Following the manufacturer's instructions, the researchers used the immunoSEQ immune profiling system to amplify TCR beta CDR3 regions via multiplex PCR. An Illumina NextSeq system was used to carry out the sequencing. The authors' analysis ran thus. The immunoSEQ Analyzer platform handled processing of the sequence data, and clonality was calculated by taking the square root of Simpson's index of productive rearrangements. V and J usage similarity was measured by Jensen-Shannon distance, and CDR3 generation probabilities were computed with OLGA. Shared CDR3 sequences were searched against the immuneACCESS database (August 2020) and VDJdb (December 2020). TCRdb carries this immuneACCESS record with in-frame sequences only. Its versions omit some clonotypes, under half of them owing to an unresolved V gene in the studies checked, with the rest unexplained. The V and J calls and clone size come from that table; D and trimming were worked out from the DNA. The sample table holds about 36,000 clones, of which over 75% were seen once. The ten largest clones represent roughly 1.5% of the sample.

This sequence originates from a girl aged 2-10 years with cystic fibrosis. Recombination joined TRBV2 with TRBJ2-1, with 10 bases matching TRBD2. Sequencing was done on a sample of blood. The CDR3 region reads CASSEAVTASGGNKNNEQFF. In nucleotides, the sequence is TGTGCCAGCAGTGAAGCTGTGACGGCTAGCGGGGGCAATAAGAACAATGAGCAGTTCTTC.